This T cell receptor (beta chain) was observed in a study of identical twins. There are 16 residues in the CDR3. Trimming cost V 3 bases and J 3 bases; bases outside gene matches: 7. From germline, CDR1 is SGHTA and CDR2 FQGNSA. MiXCR, run by TCRdb on the 5' RACE reads, gives a single entry per CDR3 protein. This sample yields 200,000 or so distinct CDR3 sequences, of which around a sixth are seen a single time; 35% to 45% belongs to the top ten. Turning to this clonotype: Its specificity is not known.

Study observations and caveats: Cross-sectional statistics, not tracking of the same donors, supported the conclusions.

The same sample was also studied in work on T cells expressing NK-cell markers.

Sequencing used CD8+ T cells sorted from blood. This clonotype was obtained from a woman between 18 and 30 years old in good health. The V call is TRBV7-2, the J call TRBJ2-3, with TRBD1 identical over 9 bases. The CDR3 sequence: CASSLPWDRVTDTQYF. In DNA form, the CDR3 reads TGTGCCAGCAGCTTGCCCTGGGACAGGGTAACAGATACGCAGTATTTT.